This entry describes one T cell receptor beta chain. These data come from a study of T cell changes during pregnancy in multiple sclerosis. Data came from immunoSEQ multiplex PCR; TCRdb stores just in-frame clones and leaves some out. The table shows some 51,000 clones, with approximately 95% occurring only once. V shed 0 bases and J shed 0 bases, with 7 bases lying between them. This CDR3 has 14 residues. The germline CDR1 and CDR2 sequences are SGHRS and YFSETQ. V and J are TRBV5-1 and TRBJ2-7; possible D gene TRBD1, 6 bases. This receptor was taken from a female donor with multiple sclerosis, enrolled in a pregnancy study. This specimen was CD4+ T cells from peripheral blood mononuclear cells, taken in the first trimester of pregnancy. The CDR3 DNA reads TGCGCCAGCAGCTTGGTGGGGGCCTCCTACGAGCAGTACTTC. This sequence encodes CASSLVGASYEQYF.